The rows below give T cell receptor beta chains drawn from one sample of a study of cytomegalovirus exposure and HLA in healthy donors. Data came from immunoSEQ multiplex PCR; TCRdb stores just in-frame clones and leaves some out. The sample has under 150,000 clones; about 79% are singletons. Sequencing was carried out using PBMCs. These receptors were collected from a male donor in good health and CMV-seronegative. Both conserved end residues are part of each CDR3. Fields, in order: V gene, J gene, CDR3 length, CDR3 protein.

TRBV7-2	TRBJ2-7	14	CASSLSGRTDEQYF
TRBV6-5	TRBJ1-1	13	CASSDSRNTEAFF
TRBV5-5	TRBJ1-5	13	CASSLTGDQPQHF
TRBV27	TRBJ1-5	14	CASSLLGANQPQHF
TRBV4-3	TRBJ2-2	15	CASSQAEEVAGELFF
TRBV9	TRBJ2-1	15	CASSVTGAAPHEQFF
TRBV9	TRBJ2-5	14	CASSVAGRQETQYF
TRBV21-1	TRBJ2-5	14	CASSTGQGKKTQYF
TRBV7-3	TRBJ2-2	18	CASSSGQGYRGNTGELFF
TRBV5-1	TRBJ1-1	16	CASSWNRQGGNTEAFF
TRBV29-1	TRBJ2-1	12	CSLSGGLNEQFF
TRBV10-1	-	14	CASSENRGTYEQYF
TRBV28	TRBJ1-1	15	CASSLLQVMNTEAFF
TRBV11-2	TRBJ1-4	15	CASSTGTPEREKLFF
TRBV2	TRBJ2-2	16	CASSRPTGEGNGELFF
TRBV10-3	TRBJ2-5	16	CAISDQIAGAAETQYF
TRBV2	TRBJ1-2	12	CASSASGDGYTF
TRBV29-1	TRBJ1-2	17	CSVHRGRGNVGTDGYTF
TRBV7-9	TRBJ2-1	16	CASSLAGTGPNNEQFF
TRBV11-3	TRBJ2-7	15	CASSLRGGPSYEQYF
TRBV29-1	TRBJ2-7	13	CSVRLAGVYEQYF
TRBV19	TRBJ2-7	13	CASSGWDKYEQYF
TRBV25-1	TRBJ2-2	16	CASSEYRVQGAGELFF
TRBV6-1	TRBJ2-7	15	CASSTGLAATYEQYF
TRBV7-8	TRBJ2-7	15	CASIATELSSYEQYF
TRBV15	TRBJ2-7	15	CATSREWDSSYEQYF
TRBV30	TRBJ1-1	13	CAWKIQERTEAFF
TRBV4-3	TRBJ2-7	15	CASSQRLAGSYEQYF
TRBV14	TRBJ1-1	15	CASSAPFAANTEAFF
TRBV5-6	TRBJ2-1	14	CASSPQGGYNEQFF
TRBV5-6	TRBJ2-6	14	CASEGPSGANVLTF
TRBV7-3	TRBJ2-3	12	CASRAGTDTQYF
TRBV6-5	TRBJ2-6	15	CASGLEGGGANVLTF
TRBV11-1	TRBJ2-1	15	CASSLETSRSNEQFF
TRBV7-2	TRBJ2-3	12	CASSTEADTQYF
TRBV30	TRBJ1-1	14	CAWSVEGERTEAFF
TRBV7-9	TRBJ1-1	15	CASSLGDRRNTEAFF
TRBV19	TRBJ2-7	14	CASSIGGLAAEQYF
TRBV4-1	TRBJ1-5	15	CASSPGTWTNQPQHF
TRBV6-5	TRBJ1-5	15	CASSYSPRFNQPQHF
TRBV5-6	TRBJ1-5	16	CASSPSGGFGNQPQHF
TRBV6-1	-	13	CASTSVITYEQYF
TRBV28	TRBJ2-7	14	CASSLRGTDYEQYF